This TCR beta chain is drawn from a study of PD-1 blockade in classical Hodgkin lymphoma. Assay used: immunoSEQ multiplex PCR; TCRdb lists only in-frame clones, some missing. The table has roughly 3,000 clones, 70% to 80% seen once. This sample's time point: cycle 4 day 1 (C4D1), after 5 to 7 weeks of nivolumab. There was relapse after autologous stem cell transplantation in every patient, and there was variation in brentuximab vedotin exposure. The investigators isolated CD8+ T cells from thawed PBMCs using magnetic negative selection. Per germline, CDR1 MNHEY and CDR2 SMNVEV (reference sequence). The V and J ends lost 4 bases and 10 bases respectively, with 14 bases between them. This CDR3 is 14 amino acids long.

The genes are TRBV27 and TRBJ1-6; D might be TRBD1 (5 bases). The material sequenced was CD8+ T cells from blood, taken before the fourth cycle of nivolumab. This clonotype originated in a human donor with classical Hodgkin lymphoma. CDR3 protein: CASSSVRGSSPLHF. CDR3 DNA: TGTGCCAGCAGTTCGGTTAGGGGAAGCTCACCCCTCCACTTT.